These T cell receptor beta chains were read from a single sample in a study of OX40 agonist ivuxolimab in advanced cancers. Using immunoSEQ multiplex PCR, the repertoire was profiled, and TCRdb retains in-frame clones only, with some absent. The repertoire holds over 30,000 clones, 82% seen once, with around 2% in the top ten. The sample consisted of CD4+ or CD8+ T cells sorted from blood, taken in a trial of the OX40 agonist ivuxolimab. The receptors were sampled from an adult with an advanced solid tumor such as melanoma, head and neck, liver or kidney cancer. Both conserved end residues are part of each CDR3. A D gene is named only where the DNA matches it firmly. Clone size, where shown, is once, few, many, or a class for clones that have expanded.

v_gene: TRBV27
d_gene: .
abundance: .
j_gene: TRBJ2-5
CDR3nt: TGTGCCAGCAGTTTAAGGGGCGCCACAAGCCGGACCCAGTACTTC
CDR3aa: CASSLRGATSRTQYF

v_gene: TRBV5-4
d_gene: .
abundance: .
j_gene: TRBJ1-1
CDR3nt: TGTGCCAGCAGCCCGAGCGTAAGGGACACTGAAGCTTTCTTT
CDR3aa: CASSPSVRDTEAFF

v_gene: TRBV28
d_gene: .
abundance: .
j_gene: TRBJ1-1
CDR3nt: TGTGCCAGCAGTCCCCCCCTAGGGACGGGGTCCGGGACTGAAGCTTTCTTT
CDR3aa: CASSPPLGTGSGTEAFF

v_gene: TRBV9
d_gene: .
abundance: .
j_gene: TRBJ2-2
CDR3nt: TGTGCCAGCAGTGCTGACCGAAACACCGGGGAGCTGTTTTTT
CDR3aa: CASSADRNTGELFF

v_gene: TRBV7-9
d_gene: TRBD1
abundance: .
j_gene: TRBJ1-5
CDR3nt: TGTGCCAGCAGCTCAGGAGGGGGACAGGGCGATCAGCCCCAGCATTTT
CDR3aa: CASSSGGGQGDQPQHF

v_gene: TRBV11-3
d_gene: .
abundance: few
j_gene: TRBJ1-1
CDR3nt: TGTGCCAGCAGCTTAGACGGGACCACTGAAGCTTTCTTT
CDR3aa: CASSLDGTTEAFF

v_gene: TRBV4-1
d_gene: .
abundance: .
j_gene: TRBJ1-2
CDR3nt: TGCGCCAGCAGCCCCGGCTCGTGGTTGCTGACTAACTATGGCTACACCTTC
CDR3aa: CASSPGSWLLTNYGYTF

v_gene: TRBV18
d_gene: .
abundance: few
j_gene: TRBJ1-6
CDR3nt: TGTGCCAGCTCACCATCGGGGTTTGATTCACCCCTCCACTTT
CDR3aa: CASSPSGFDSPLHF

v_gene: TRBV6-6
d_gene: .
abundance: .
j_gene: TRBJ1-2
CDR3nt: TGTGCCAGCAGGGGAAGCTATGGCTACACCTTC
CDR3aa: CASRGSYGYTF

v_gene: TRBV7-2
d_gene: TRBD1
abundance: .
j_gene: TRBJ1-5
CDR3nt: TGTGCCAGCAGCTTAAGGCAGGGGGATCAGCCCCAGCATTTT
CDR3aa: CASSLRQGDQPQHF

v_gene: TRBV6-1
d_gene: .
abundance: .
j_gene: TRBJ1-4
CDR3nt: TGTGCCAGCAGTGAATCCCACAGCTATAATGAAAAACTGTTTTTT
CDR3aa: CASSESHSYNEKLFF

v_gene: TRBV11-2
d_gene: .
abundance: .
j_gene: TRBJ2-6
CDR3nt: TGTGCCAGCAGCTTTGTCGGGTTAGGGGTCTCTGGGGCCAACGTCCTGACTTTC
CDR3aa: CASSFVGLGVSGANVLTF

v_gene: TRBV2
d_gene: .
abundance: .
j_gene: TRBJ2-5
CDR3nt: TGTGCCAGCAGTACAGGGCCAGAGACCCAGTACTTC
CDR3aa: CASSTGPETQYF

v_gene: TRBV7-3
d_gene: .
abundance: .
j_gene: TRBJ2-2
CDR3nt: TGTGCCAGCAGCTTAGGCAGCCAATACACCGGGGAGCTGTTTTTT
CDR3aa: CASSLGSQYTGELFF

v_gene: TRBV28
d_gene: .
abundance: .
j_gene: TRBJ2-3
CDR3nt: TGTGCCAGCCGCCCCTGGGGCAGCACAGATACGCAGTATTTT
CDR3aa: CASRPWGSTDTQYF

v_gene: TRBV14
d_gene: TRBD1
abundance: .
j_gene: TRBJ2-7
CDR3nt: TGTGCCAGCAGCCGCGGGACAGGGCCGTCCTCCTACGAGCAGTACTTC
CDR3aa: CASSRGTGPSSYEQYF

v_gene: TRBV7-9
d_gene: .
abundance: .
j_gene: TRBJ1-6
CDR3nt: TGTGCCAGCAGCTATACGGACATGGTATCACCCCTCCACTTT
CDR3aa: CASSYTDMVSPLHF

v_gene: TRBV4-2
d_gene: TRBD2
abundance: .
j_gene: TRBJ2-1
CDR3nt: TGTGCCAGCAGCCGATATAGCGGGGAAAGTAATGAGCAGTTCTTC
CDR3aa: CASSRYSGESNEQFF

v_gene: TRBV20-1
d_gene: .
abundance: once
j_gene: TRBJ2-1
CDR3nt: TGCAGTGGCAGAACCGATGAGCAGTTCTTC
CDR3aa: CSGRTDEQFF

v_gene: TRBV6-6
d_gene: .
abundance: .
j_gene: TRBJ2-3
CDR3nt: TGTGCCAGCAGTTTCTGGGGGGGCCTAGATACGCAGTATTTT
CDR3aa: CASSFWGGLDTQYF

v_gene: TRBV7-9
d_gene: .
abundance: .
j_gene: TRBJ1-2
CDR3nt: TGTGCCAGCAGCTTAGCCCAGGGCCGGGTCGGCTACACCTTC
CDR3aa: CASSLAQGRVGYTF

v_gene: TRBV19
d_gene: .
abundance: once
j_gene: TRBJ2-1
CDR3nt: TGTGCCAGTAGTATCGGGGGACTGGAGCAGTTCTTC
CDR3aa: CASSIGGLEQFF

v_gene: TRBV11-3
d_gene: .
abundance: .
j_gene: TRBJ2-1
CDR3nt: TGTGCCAGCAGCTTAAGGGGGGCGAACTACAATGAGCAGTTCTTC
CDR3aa: CASSLRGANYNEQFF

v_gene: TRBV6-1
d_gene: .
abundance: .
j_gene: TRBJ1-4
CDR3nt: TGTGCCAGCAGTAACCGCCTTGATGAAAAACTGTTTTTT
CDR3aa: CASSNRLDEKLFF

v_gene: TRBV28
d_gene: .
abundance: .
j_gene: TRBJ2-7
CDR3nt: TGTGCCAGCAGATCAACGGGACAAGTGTACGAGCAGTACTTC
CDR3aa: CASRSTGQVYEQYF

v_gene: TRBV19
d_gene: .
abundance: .
j_gene: TRBJ1-6
CDR3nt: TGTGCCAGTAGTATCAGTCCAGGCCTGGGTTCACCCCTCCACTTT
CDR3aa: CASSISPGLGSPLHF

v_gene: TRBV10-3
d_gene: .
abundance: .
j_gene: TRBJ1-2
CDR3nt: TGTGCCATCAGTGAGTCGGATGGCTACACCTTC
CDR3aa: CAISESDGYTF

v_gene: TRBV21-1
d_gene: .
abundance: .
j_gene: TRBJ2-1
CDR3nt: TGTGCCAGCAGCACGCAGAAGTGTGAGCAGTTCTTC
CDR3aa: CASSTQKCEQFF

v_gene: TRBV9
d_gene: .
abundance: .
j_gene: TRBJ2-3
CDR3nt: TGTGCCAGCAGCGTGTATGATCGGGGGCTAACAGATACGCAGTATTTT
CDR3aa: CASSVYDRGLTDTQYF

v_gene: TRBV9
d_gene: .
abundance: .
j_gene: TRBJ1-3
CDR3nt: TGTGCCAGCAGCGTAGCTACAGACTCCTCTGGAAACACCATATATTTT
CDR3aa: CASSVATDSSGNTIYF

v_gene: TRBV5-6
d_gene: .
abundance: .
j_gene: TRBJ2-5
CDR3nt: TGTGCCAGCAGCAGGGTTCCGGGACACCTCCAAGAGACCCAGTACTTC
CDR3aa: CASSRVPGHLQETQYF

v_gene: TRBV28
d_gene: .
abundance: .
j_gene: TRBJ1-2
CDR3nt: TGTGCCAGCAGTTTGGAACAGGGTCACTATGGCTACACCTTC
CDR3aa: CASSLEQGHYGYTF

v_gene: TRBV6-5
d_gene: .
abundance: .
j_gene: TRBJ1-6
CDR3nt: TGTGCCAGCCAGGTGCAGGGCCGGGTCCCCCTCCACTTT
CDR3aa: CASQVQGRVPLHF

v_gene: TRBV4-1
d_gene: .
abundance: .
j_gene: TRBJ2-2
CDR3nt: TGCGCCAGCAGCCAACAGGGGAACACCGGGGAGCTGTTTTTT
CDR3aa: CASSQQGNTGELFF

v_gene: TRBV7-8
d_gene: .
abundance: .
j_gene: TRBJ2-5
CDR3nt: TGTGCCAGCAGCTCTAACAGGGAGGAGACCCAGTACTTC
CDR3aa: CASSSNREETQYF

v_gene: TRBV18
d_gene: .
abundance: once
j_gene: TRBJ1-4
CDR3nt: TGTGCCAGCTCAGGGGGTCCCGATGCAACTAATGAAAAACTGTTTTTT
CDR3aa: CASSGGPDATNEKLFF

v_gene: TRBV7-6
d_gene: .
abundance: once
j_gene: TRBJ1-2
CDR3nt: TGTGCCAGCAGCTTAGGCGCAGGAAGAGACTATGGCTACACCTTC
CDR3aa: CASSLGAGRDYGYTF

v_gene: TRBV10-2
d_gene: .
abundance: .
j_gene: TRBJ2-3
CDR3nt: TGCGCCAGCAGTGAGAACCAGGGGTTCTCGCAGTATTTT
CDR3aa: CASSENQGFSQYF

v_gene: TRBV29-1
d_gene: TRBD1
abundance: .
j_gene: TRBJ2-1
CDR3nt: TGCAGCGTTATGACAGGGGGGAATGAGCAGTTCTTC
CDR3aa: CSVMTGGNEQFF

v_gene: TRBV29-1
d_gene: TRBD1
abundance: .
j_gene: TRBJ2-3
CDR3nt: TGCAGCGTTGAACCTCCGGGACAGACGCACGCAATGTTT
CDR3aa: CSVEPPGQTHAMF

v_gene: TRBV5-1
d_gene: .
abundance: .
j_gene: TRBJ2-2
CDR3nt: TGCGCCAGCAGCGGCCTCGGACGGAACACCGGGGAGCTGTTTTTT
CDR3aa: CASSGLGRNTGELFF

v_gene: TRBV5-3
d_gene: .
abundance: once
j_gene: TRBJ2-2
CDR3nt: TGTGCCAGAAGCTTTGGTACAACGGACGGTCTTAGGGCCGGGGAGCTGTTTTTT
CDR3aa: CARSFGTTDGLRAGELFF

v_gene: TRBV28
d_gene: .
abundance: .
j_gene: TRBJ2-7
CDR3nt: TGTGCCAGCAGTCACGCGACAGTTCCCTACGAGCAGTACTTC
CDR3aa: CASSHATVPYEQYF

v_gene: TRBV9
d_gene: TRBD2
abundance: few
j_gene: TRBJ2-5
CDR3nt: TGTGCCAGCAGCGCCCAAAGGGGACTAGGGGAGACCCAGTACTTC
CDR3aa: CASSAQRGLGETQYF

v_gene: TRBV11-2
d_gene: TRBD1
abundance: .
j_gene: TRBJ1-1
CDR3nt: TGTGCCAGCAGCTTAGCCCAGACAGGGGGCTTGGGGACTGAAGCTTTCTTT
CDR3aa: CASSLAQTGGLGTEAFF

v_gene: TRBV9
d_gene: TRBD2
abundance: .
j_gene: TRBJ2-3
CDR3nt: TGTGCCAGCAGCGTAGGGGCGGGGGGGATCGGCACAGATACGCAGTATTTT
CDR3aa: CASSVGAGGIGTDTQYF

v_gene: TRBV7-8
d_gene: .
abundance: few
j_gene: TRBJ1-4
CDR3nt: TGTGCCAGCAGCTTATACGGCGACCTTAATGAAAAACTGTTTTTT
CDR3aa: CASSLYGDLNEKLFF

v_gene: TRBV28
d_gene: .
abundance: once
j_gene: TRBJ1-1
CDR3nt: TGTGCCAGCAGTTTGTTGAACACTGAAGCTTTCTTT
CDR3aa: CASSLLNTEAFF

v_gene: TRBV14
d_gene: .
abundance: .
j_gene: TRBJ2-1
CDR3nt: TGTGCCAGCAGCACTGGGACTGGAGGAAATGAGCAGTTCTTC
CDR3aa: CASSTGTGGNEQFF

v_gene: TRBV5-1
d_gene: .
abundance: .
j_gene: TRBJ1-6
CDR3nt: TGCGCCAGCGGAACAGGATATAATTCACCCCTCCACTTT
CDR3aa: CASGTGYNSPLHF

v_gene: TRBV7-9
d_gene: TRBD1
abundance: few
j_gene: TRBJ2-1
CDR3nt: TGTGCCAGCAGCCTCACACAGGGGGCGAATGAGCAGTTCTTC
CDR3aa: CASSLTQGANEQFF

v_gene: TRBV20-1
d_gene: .
abundance: .
j_gene: TRBJ1-1
CDR3nt: TGCAGTGCTAGAGGCCTCGCTGAAGCTTTCTTT
CDR3aa: CSARGLAEAFF

v_gene: TRBV15
d_gene: TRBD1
abundance: .
j_gene: TRBJ1-4
CDR3nt: TGTGCCACCAGCAGAAACAGGGGTGAAAAACTGTTTTTT
CDR3aa: CATSRNRGEKLFF

v_gene: TRBV25-1
d_gene: .
abundance: .
j_gene: TRBJ1-1
CDR3nt: TGTGCCAGCAGTGCTTCCGGGACCACTGAAGCTTTCTTT
CDR3aa: CASSASGTTEAFF

v_gene: TRBV5-6
d_gene: .
abundance: once
j_gene: TRBJ1-1
CDR3nt: TGTGCCAGCAGCTTAAGACGCGCTGAAGCTTTCTTT
CDR3aa: CASSLRRAEAFF

v_gene: TRBV6-1
d_gene: .
abundance: .
j_gene: TRBJ2-1
CDR3nt: TGTGCCAGCAGCTACGAGTATAGCTCCTACAATGAGCAGTTCTTC
CDR3aa: CASSYEYSSYNEQFF

v_gene: TRBV7-8
d_gene: TRBD1
abundance: .
j_gene: TRBJ2-1
CDR3nt: TGTGCCAGCAGCCCGATCTTTGAGGGGACAGGGGATGAGCAGTTCTTC
CDR3aa: CASSPIFEGTGDEQFF

v_gene: TRBV28
d_gene: .
abundance: .
j_gene: TRBJ2-1
CDR3nt: TGTGCCAGCAGGACTTACGGGACATATCTCAATGAGCAGTTCTTC
CDR3aa: CASRTYGTYLNEQFF

v_gene: TRBV30
d_gene: .
abundance: once
j_gene: TRBJ1-5
CDR3nt: TGTGCCTGGAGCTCGGACGGCATCGGCAATCAGCCCCAGCATTTT
CDR3aa: CAWSSDGIGNQPQHF